This TCR beta chain comes out of a study of beta chain features in type 1 diabetes. Every donor had blood drawn once into heparin, around 0.12 L on average. Staining for CD45RO/CCR7/CD25/CD127/CD95/CD27 allowed sorting of CD4+ naive, central memory, regulatory and stem cell-like memory cells. After removal of 6 bases from V and 2 bases from J, the junction contained 5 bases not matched to a gene. Germline V gene data show CDR1 as MDHEN and CDR2 as SYDVKM. The CDR3 loop spans 16 amino acids. Broader study findings: The study left unresolved whether HLA type influences TCRB rearrangement. All four CD4+ subsets from Type 1 diabetes patients carried moderately but significantly shorter TCRB CDR3s. The naive, central memory and Treg TCRB repertoires of patients appeared to be more similar to one another than those of healthy donors.

Comments on this clone: Antigen specificity is unknown.

All of the isolated RNA was reverse transcribed, so expressed TCRB transcripts were sequenced. Clones were read by immunoSEQ multiplex PCR, and TCRdb kept only the in-frame ones, dropping some. This table has around 41,000 clones, about 66% appearing once. This clonotype was sampled from a man in his thirties or forties with type 1 diabetes. Some clones in this sample may be carry-over from other donors' samples. V is TRBV28 and J is TRBJ2-1, with 12 bases lining up with TRBD2. Sequencing was performed on Tregs from blood. The CDR3 region is CASRTSSGGAYNEQFF. In DNA form, the CDR3 reads TGTGCCAGCAGAACATCTAGCGGGGGGGCCTACAATGAGCAGTTCTTC.